Below, one T cell receptor (beta chain) is given with its context. Its antigen is not identified. The data originate from a study of CD8+CD57+ T cells in acquired aplastic anemia. About the research overall: Sorted CD4+ and CD8+ cells gave an average of roughly 3 ug of DNA.

Overall study findings and caveats: Patients had approximately 29 CD8+ CDR3 sequences in common with controls (the shared set).

The TCR beta profiling, which covered VDJ combination and CDR3 sequence, was carried out using genomic DNA as the template. MiXCR, run by TCRdb on the reads, gives a single entry per CDR3 protein. The sample includes approximately 80,000 distinct CDR3 sequences, less than 85% of them seen just once. Looked up from germline, CDR1 is SGHTA and CDR2 is FQGNSA. The CDR3 consists of 12 residues. The V and J ends lost 5 bases and 5 bases respectively, with 9 bases between them. For sequencing, patients were chosen who had shown expansion of CD8+CD57+ cells by flow cytometry. Each patient carried a diagnosis of severe acquired aplastic anemia. Among the patients, none had received any therapy at the time of blood sampling.

This chain uses TRBV7-2 with TRBJ2-5; weak D call: TRBD2 (5 bases). Sequencing input: sorted CD4+, CD8+, or CD8+CD57+ T cells (not recorded which) from PBMCs. This clonotype was sampled from a human donor with aplastic anemia. The CDR3 nucleotides are TGTGCCAGCAGCCCCACGGGGGAGACCCAGTACTTC. As protein: CASSPTGETQYF.